This is a list of T cell receptor beta chains from one sample in a study of OX40 agonist ivuxolimab in advanced cancers. Measured with immunoSEQ multiplex PCR; TCRdb has only the in-frame clones, and not every one. Counted here are fewer than 95,000 clones, roughly four fifths occurring once; the ten biggest clones make up around 0.44%. The sequencing used CD4+ or CD8+ T cells sorted from blood, collected in a trial of the OX40 agonist ivuxolimab. Receptor source: an adult with an advanced solid tumor such as melanoma, head and neck, liver or kidney cancer. Each CDR3 is given with its conserved first and last residue. D genes are given only for firm matches. Clone size, where shown, is once, few, many, or a class for clones that have expanded.

D: .
size: .
J: TRBJ1-1
V: TRBV5-1
CDR3: CASSPLTATEAFF
DNA: TGCGCCAGCAGCCCCCTTACGGCAACTGAAGCTTTCTTT

D: .
size: .
J: TRBJ1-6
V: TRBV5-8
CDR3: CASSLKGVVNSPLHF
DNA: TGTGCCAGCAGCTTAAAGGGGGTTGTGAATTCACCCCTCCACTTT

D: TRBD1
size: .
J: TRBJ1-2
V: TRBV5-1
CDR3: CASRPGQGDGYTF
DNA: TGCGCCAGCAGACCCGGACAGGGAGATGGCTACACCTTC

D: .
size: .
J: TRBJ1-1
V: TRBV28
CDR3: CASSLGMPEAFF
DNA: TGTGCCAGCAGTCTGGGCATGCCTGAAGCTTTCTTT

D: TRBD2
size: .
J: TRBJ2-1
V: TRBV5-1
CDR3: CASSDLAGGPNEQFF
DNA: TGCGCCAGCAGCGATTTAGCGGGAGGGCCAAATGAGCAGTTCTTC

D: .
size: .
J: TRBJ1-5
V: TRBV6-1
CDR3: CASTIQKGNQPQHF
DNA: TGTGCCAGCACCATCCAAAAAGGGAATCAGCCCCAGCATTTT

D: TRBD1
size: .
J: TRBJ2-3
V: TRBV19
CDR3: CASSRDRDTDTQYF
DNA: TGTGCCAGTAGCCGGGACAGGGACACAGATACGCAGTATTTT

D: .
size: .
J: TRBJ2-5
V: TRBV28
CDR3: CASSTAAGTHETQYF
DNA: TGTGCCAGCAGCACCGCGGCAGGCACACACGAGACCCAGTACTTC

D: TRBD1
size: .
J: TRBJ1-2
V: TRBV5-8
CDR3: CASSPTGTGGHYGYTF
DNA: TGTGCCAGCAGCCCGACCGGGACAGGGGGCCACTATGGCTACACCTTC

D: .
size: .
J: TRBJ2-3
V: TRBV29-1
CDR3: CSVRPEVFDTQYF
DNA: TGCAGCGTCAGACCGGAGGTTTTTGATACGCAGTATTTT

D: TRBD2
size: .
J: TRBJ2-6
V: TRBV11-2
CDR3: CASSLIAGGLRAGANVLTF
DNA: TGTGCCAGCAGCCTAATAGCGGGGGGGCTAAGGGCTGGGGCCAACGTCCTGACTTTC

D: TRBD1
size: .
J: TRBJ1-4
V: TRBV4-1
CDR3: CASSQGAPRVRDRSEKLFF
DNA: TGCGCCAGCAGCCAAGGAGCGCCGAGGGTCCGGGACAGAAGTGAAAAACTGTTTTTT

D: .
size: .
J: TRBJ1-1
V: TRBV7-2
CDR3: CASRSSLGTEAFF
DNA: TGTGCCAGCAGATCGAGTCTCGGCACTGAAGCTTTCTTT

D: TRBD2
size: .
J: TRBJ2-1
V: TRBV18
CDR3: CASSPGLAGGYNEQFF
DNA: TGTGCCAGCTCACCCGGACTAGCGGGGGGTTACAATGAGCAGTTCTTC

D: .
size: .
J: TRBJ1-2
V: TRBV5-4
CDR3: CASSLLGQTSPYGYTF
DNA: TGTGCCAGCAGCTTGCTCGGACAGACCTCTCCCTATGGCTACACCTTC

D: .
size: .
J: TRBJ1-1
V: TRBV11-2
CDR3: CASSGRGVITEAFF
DNA: TGTGCCAGCAGCGGGCGGGGCGTGATCACTGAAGCTTTCTTT

D: .
size: .
J: TRBJ2-5
V: TRBV9
CDR3: CASSESSRDGLTQYF
DNA: TGTGCCAGCAGCGAGTCCAGTAGGGACGGCCTGACCCAGTACTTC

D: TRBD2
size: .
J: TRBJ2-7
V: TRBV11-2
CDR3: CASSFGLAGPYEQYF
DNA: TGTGCCAGCAGCTTCGGACTAGCGGGGCCCTACGAGCAGTACTTC

D: TRBD1
size: .
J: TRBJ2-5
V: TRBV5-8
CDR3: CASSPGTGNYQETQYF
DNA: TGTGCCAGCAGCCCCGGGACAGGGAACTACCAAGAGACCCAGTACTTC

D: TRBD1
size: .
J: TRBJ1-2
V: TRBV5-6
CDR3: CASSLVTGMSIYGYTF
DNA: TGTGCCAGCAGCTTGGTGACAGGGATGAGTATCTATGGCTACACCTTC

D: TRBD1
size: few
J: TRBJ2-7
V: TRBV7-8
CDR3: CASRPGQGPYEQYF
DNA: TGTGCCAGCAGGCCGGGACAGGGGCCCTACGAGCAGTACTTC

D: .
size: .
J: TRBJ1-3
V: TRBV5-1
CDR3: CASSEGNLSGNTIYF
DNA: TGCGCCAGCAGCGAGGGGAACCTCTCTGGAAACACCATATATTTT

D: .
size: .
J: TRBJ2-3
V: TRBV7-3
CDR3: CASSLNSIDTQYF
DNA: TGTGCCAGCAGCTTAAACTCAATAGATACGCAGTATTTT

D: .
size: .
J: TRBJ1-2
V: TRBV4-1
CDR3: CASSQEGGRPNYGYTF
DNA: TGCGCCAGCAGCCAAGAGGGCGGTAGGCCCAACTATGGCTACACCTTC